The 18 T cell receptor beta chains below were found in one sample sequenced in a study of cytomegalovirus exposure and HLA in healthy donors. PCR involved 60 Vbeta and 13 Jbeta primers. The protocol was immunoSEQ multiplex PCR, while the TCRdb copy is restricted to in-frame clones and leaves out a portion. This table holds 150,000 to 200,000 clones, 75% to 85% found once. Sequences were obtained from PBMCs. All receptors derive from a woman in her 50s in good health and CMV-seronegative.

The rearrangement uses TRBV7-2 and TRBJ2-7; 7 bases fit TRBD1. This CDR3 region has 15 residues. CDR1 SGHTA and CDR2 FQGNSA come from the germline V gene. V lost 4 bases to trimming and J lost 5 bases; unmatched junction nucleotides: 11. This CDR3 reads CASSSAGTDPNEQYF. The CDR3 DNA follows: TGTGCCAGCAGCTCGGCCGGGACAGACCCCAACGAGCAGTACTTC.

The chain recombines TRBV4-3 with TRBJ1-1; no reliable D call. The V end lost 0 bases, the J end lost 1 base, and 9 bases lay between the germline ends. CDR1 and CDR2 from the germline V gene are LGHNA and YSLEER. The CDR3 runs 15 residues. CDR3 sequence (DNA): TGCGCCAGCAGCCAAGATCCTACCGCGAACACTGAAGCTTTCTTT. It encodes CASSQDPTANTEAFF.

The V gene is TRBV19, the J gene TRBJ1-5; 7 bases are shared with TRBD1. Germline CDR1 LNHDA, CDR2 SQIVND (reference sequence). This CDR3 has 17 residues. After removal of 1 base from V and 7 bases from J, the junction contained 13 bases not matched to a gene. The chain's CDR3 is CASSIALTGARGQPQHF. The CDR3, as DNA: TGTGCCAGTAGTATAGCCCTAACAGGGGCTCGGGGCCAGCCCCAGCATTTT.

CDR3 protein: CASSHQETPSVDEQFF. As DNA, the CDR3 is TGCGCCAGCAGCCATCAAGAGACTCCCAGTGTGGATGAGCAGTTCTTC. V is TRBV4-1 and J is TRBJ2-1; D gene ambiguous. With 3 bases removed from V and 8 bases from J, the gap between germline ends came to 20 bases. There are 16 residues in the CDR3. Germline lookup yields CDR1 MGHRA and CDR2 YSYEKL.

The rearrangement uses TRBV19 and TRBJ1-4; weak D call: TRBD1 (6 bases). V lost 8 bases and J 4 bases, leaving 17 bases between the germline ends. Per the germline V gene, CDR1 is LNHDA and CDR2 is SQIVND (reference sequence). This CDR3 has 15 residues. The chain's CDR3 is CASEAGGFGNEKLFF. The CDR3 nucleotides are TGTGCCAGTGAGGCGGGGGGCTTCGGTAATGAAAAACTGTTTTTT.

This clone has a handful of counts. This CDR3 reads CAISKDSSNTEAFF. The CDR3 DNA is TGTGCCATCAGTAAGGACAGTTCCAACACTGAAGCTTTCTTT. The V and J genes are TRBV10-3 and TRBJ1-1; the D gene is possibly TRBD1 (6 bases). This CDR3 comprises 14 residues. Germline CDR1 reads ENHRY; CDR2 reads SYGVKD. The V end lost 5 bases, the J end lost 2 bases, and 12 bases lay between the germline ends.

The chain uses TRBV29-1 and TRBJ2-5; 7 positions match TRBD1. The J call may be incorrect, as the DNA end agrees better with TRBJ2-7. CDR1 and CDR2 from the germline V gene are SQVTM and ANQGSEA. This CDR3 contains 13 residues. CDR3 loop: CSGPLGGTDEQYF. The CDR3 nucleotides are TGCAGCGGACCGCTAGGGGGCACCGACGAGCAGTACTTC.

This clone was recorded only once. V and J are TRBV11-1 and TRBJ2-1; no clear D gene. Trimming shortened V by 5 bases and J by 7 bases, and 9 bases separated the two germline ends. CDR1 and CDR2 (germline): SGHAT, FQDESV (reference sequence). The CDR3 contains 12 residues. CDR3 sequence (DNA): TGTGCCAGCAGCCCCGCTAGGAATGAGCAGTTCTTC. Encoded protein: CASSPARNEQFF.

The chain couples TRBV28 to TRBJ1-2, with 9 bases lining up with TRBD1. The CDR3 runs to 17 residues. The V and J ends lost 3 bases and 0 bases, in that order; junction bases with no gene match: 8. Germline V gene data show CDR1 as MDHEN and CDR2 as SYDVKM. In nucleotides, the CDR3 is TGTGCCAGCAGTTTTTGGGACAGGGAGTATACTAACTATGGCTACACCTTC. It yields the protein CASSFWDREYTNYGYTF.

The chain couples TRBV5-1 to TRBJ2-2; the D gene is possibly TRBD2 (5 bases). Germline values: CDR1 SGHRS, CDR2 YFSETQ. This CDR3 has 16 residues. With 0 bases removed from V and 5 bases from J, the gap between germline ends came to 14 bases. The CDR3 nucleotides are TGCGCCAGCAGCTTGGTCCCGGGGTTAGGGACCGGGGAGCTGTTTTTT. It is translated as CASSLVPGLGTGELFF.

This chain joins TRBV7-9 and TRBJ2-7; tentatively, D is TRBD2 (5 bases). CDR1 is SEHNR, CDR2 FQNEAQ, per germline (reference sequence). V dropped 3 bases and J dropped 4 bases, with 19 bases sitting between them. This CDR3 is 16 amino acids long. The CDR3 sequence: CASSFSPGRVGYEQYF. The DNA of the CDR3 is TGTGCCAGCAGCTTTTCGCCGGGGAGAGTGGGATACGAGCAGTACTTC.

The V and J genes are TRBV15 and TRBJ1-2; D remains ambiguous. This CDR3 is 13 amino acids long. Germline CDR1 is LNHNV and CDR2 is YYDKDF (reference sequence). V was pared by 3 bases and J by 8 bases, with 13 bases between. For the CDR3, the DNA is TGTGCCACCAGCAGGCCCGCATCTCGGGGCTACACCTTC. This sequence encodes CATSRPASRGYTF.

CDR3 in DNA: TGTGCCAGCAGTCGCCGGACAGGGGCTAACGAGCAGTACTTC. It encodes CASSRRTGANEQYF. The chain carries TRBV2 and TRBJ2-7; 9 nucleotides align to TRBD1. This CDR3 is 14 amino acids long. After removal of 5 bases from V and 5 bases from J, the junction contained 7 bases not matched to a gene. Per germline, CDR1 SNHLY and CDR2 FYNNEI.

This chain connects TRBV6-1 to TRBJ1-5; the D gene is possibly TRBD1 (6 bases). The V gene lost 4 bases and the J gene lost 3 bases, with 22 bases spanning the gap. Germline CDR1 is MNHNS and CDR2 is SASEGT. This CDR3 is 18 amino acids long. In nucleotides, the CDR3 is TGTGCCAGCAGTGGCCGGTTAGGGAGCAGGGGTCTCAATCAGCCCCAGCATTTT. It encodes CASSGRLGSRGLNQPQHF.

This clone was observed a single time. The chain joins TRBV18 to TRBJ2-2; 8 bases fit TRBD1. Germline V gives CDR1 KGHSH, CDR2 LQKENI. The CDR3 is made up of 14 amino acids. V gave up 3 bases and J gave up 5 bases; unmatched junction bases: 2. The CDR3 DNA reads TGTGCCAGCTCACCCTGGACAGGGACCGGGGAGCTGTTTTTT. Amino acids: CASSPWTGTGELFF.

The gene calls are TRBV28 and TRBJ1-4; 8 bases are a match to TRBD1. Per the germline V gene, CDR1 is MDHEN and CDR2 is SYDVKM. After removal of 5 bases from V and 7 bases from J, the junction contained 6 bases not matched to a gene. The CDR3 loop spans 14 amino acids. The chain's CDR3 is CASSDPGGGEKLFF. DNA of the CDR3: TGTGCCAGCAGTGATCCAGGGGGCGGTGAAAAACTGTTTTTT.

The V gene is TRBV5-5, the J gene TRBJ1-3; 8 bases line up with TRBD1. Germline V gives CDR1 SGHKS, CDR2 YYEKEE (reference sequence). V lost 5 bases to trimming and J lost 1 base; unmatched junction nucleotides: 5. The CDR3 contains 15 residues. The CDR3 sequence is CASRATGGSGNTIYF. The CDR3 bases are TGTGCCAGCAGAGCTACAGGGGGGTCTGGAAACACCATATATTTT.

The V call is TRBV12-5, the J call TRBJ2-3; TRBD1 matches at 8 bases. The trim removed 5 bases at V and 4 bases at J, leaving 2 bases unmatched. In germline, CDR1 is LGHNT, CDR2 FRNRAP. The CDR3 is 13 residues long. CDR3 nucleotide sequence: TGTGCTAGTGGTACGGACAGGGCAGATACGCAGTATTTT. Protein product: CASGTDRADTQYF.